This T cell receptor (beta chain) originates from a study of T cell repertoires in cytomegalovirus infection. Background on the study: TCR beta signatures that were public indicated CMV infection and matching HLA type.

TCRdb reanalysed the reads using MiXCR and keeps one entry per CDR3 protein. The table has 60,000 to 75,000 distinct CDR3 sequences, approximately 22% seen once. A remark on this clonotype: Its specificity is not known.

Trimming left V 3 bases short and J 7 bases short, with 12 bases between. Germline V gene lookup returns CDR1 SQVTM and CDR2 ANQGSEA. This CDR3 region has 12 residues. General study points: Dominating the ex vivo response were TCR beta clonotypes that were CMV-specific and HLA-C-restricted. Frequencies of public TCR beta families were cumulated, and this identified carriers of CMV plus the relevant HLA.

This chain joins TRBV29-1 and TRBJ1-2, with no clear D. The sequencing input was PBMCs, sequenced either directly or after in vitro stimulation (not recorded which). The TCR sequence derives from a human donor in good health (CMV status not recorded). Some clones in this sample may be carry-over from other donors' samples. The CDR3 loop reads CSVDRELAGYTF. CDR3 in DNA: TGCAGCGTTGATCGGGAGTTGGCTGGCTACACCTTC.